Listed here are 11 T cell receptor beta chains from one sample, sequenced in a study of T cell responses to AZD1222 COVID-19 vaccine. Only in-frame clones appear in the TCRdb table, and some are missing; sequencing was by immunoSEQ multiplex PCR. The sample consists of almost 70,000 clones, 80% of them appearing once. The specimen comprised peripheral blood, sampled 28 days after the second AZD1222 dose. The receptor source for this set is an adult who received the AZD1222 COVID-19 vaccine.

The chain links TRBV19 to TRBJ1-1; unclear D gene. Germline lookup yields CDR1 LNHDA and CDR2 SQIVND (reference sequence). The CDR3 extends over 13 amino acids. The V end was cut by 0 bases, the J end by 6 bases, with 8 bases between. For the CDR3, the DNA is TGTGCCAGTAGTATAGAAGGGAAGGCTGAAGCTTTCTTT. Amino acid sequence: CASSIEGKAEAFF.

This clone has just a few counts. V usage is TRBV19 and J usage is TRBJ1-5; TRBD1 matches 7 bases. Germline V gene sequence: CDR1 LNHDA, CDR2 SQIVND (reference sequence). This CDR3 has 16 amino acids. The J segment lost 0 bases and the V segment lost 4 bases, leaving 6 bases of the junction unmatched. The CDR3 coding sequence is TGTGCCAGTAGTAAAACAGGGGCGCGTAGCAATCAGCCCCAGCATTTT. Protein: CASSKTGARSNQPQHF.

This chain connects TRBV2 to TRBJ2-6; possible D gene TRBD1, 5 bases. The CDR3 contains 14 residues. Trimming took off 5 bases at V and 4 bases at J, with 9 bases between the two ends. Looked up from germline, CDR1 is SNHLY and CDR2 is FYNNEI. The DNA for the CDR3 is TGTGCCAGCAGTCTGACAGCGGGGGCCAACGTCCTGACTTTC. It specifies CASSLTAGANVLTF.

This clone occurred once. The rearrangement uses TRBV5-1 and TRBJ1-1, with D tentatively TRBD1 (5 bases). In germline, CDR1 is SGHRS, CDR2 YFSETQ. V lost 4 bases to trimming and J lost 5 bases, with 12 bases between them. CDR3 size: 13 residues. The CDR3 bases are TGCGCCAGCAGCGAATTGGGGGGAACTGAAGCTTTCTTT. Amino acid sequence: CASSELGGTEAFF.

This clone was observed a single time. V gene TRBV6-2 or TRBV6-3 combines with J gene TRBJ2-5, with 8 nucleotides matching TRBD2. The CDR3 runs 16 residues. The trim removed 1 base at V and 2 bases at J, leaving 6 bases unmatched. The germline V gene has CDR1 MNHEY and CDR2 SVGEGT. CDR3 region: CASSYWSLAEQETQYF. The CDR3 DNA sequence: TGTGCCAGCAGTTACTGGTCACTAGCGGAACAAGAGACCCAGTACTTC.

The chain joins TRBV5-6 to TRBJ2-7, with a tentative D call TRBD1 (6 bases). The length of the CDR3 is 14 residues. CDR1 and CDR2 from the germline V gene are SGHDT and YYEEEE. The ends were cut back, 5 bases at V and 5 bases at J, with 17 bases in the middle. The CDR3 DNA follows: TGTGCCAGCAGGGAGACAGGCCGGGATAACGAGCAGTACTTC. Translating gives CASRETGRDNEQYF.

The chain combines TRBV6-1 with TRBJ1-3, with D perhaps matching TRBD1 (5 bases). V was shortened by 1 base and J by 1 base, with 8 bases between the two germline ends. CDR1 is MNHNS, CDR2 SASEGT, per germline. The CDR3 contains 15 residues. The CDR3 spells CASSEGGRSGNTIYF. The CDR3 DNA reads as TGTGCCAGCAGTGAAGGGGGCCGATCTGGAAACACCATATATTTT.

The rearrangement joins TRBV6-2 or TRBV6-3 to TRBJ1-5; D gene unclear. Germline lookup yields CDR1 MNHEY and CDR2 SVGEGT. Between the trimmed V and J ends, which lost 4 bases and 0 bases, there was a span of 13 bases. The CDR3 extends over 16 amino acids. CDR3 nucleotides: TGTGCCAGCAGTTGGCAAGGAGCGTATAGCAATCAGCCCCAGCATTTT. Its protein is CASSWQGAYSNQPQHF.

This clone rates as medium-sized. The chain links TRBV19 to TRBJ1-2, with a tentative D call TRBD1 (5 bases). With 5 bases removed from V and 10 bases from J, the gap between germline ends came to 11 bases. This CDR3 spans 11 amino acids. Per germline, CDR1 LNHDA and CDR2 SQIVND (reference sequence). The CDR3 region has the DNA TGTGCCAGTAGTGCCGGACAATTCTACACCTTC. This encodes CASSAGQFYTF.

The chain is built from TRBV6-2 or TRBV6-3 and TRBJ1-6; no clear D gene. This CDR3 region has 16 residues. The V gene's germline CDR1 is MNHEY and CDR2 SVGEGT. V lost 1 base and J lost 7, with 14 bases in between. CDR3 DNA: TGTGCCAGCAGTTACTGGTCTTCAAGGACCAATTCACCCCTCCACTTT. Its translation is CASSYWSSRTNSPLHF.

The chain carries TRBV7-2 and TRBJ1-2, with a possible D match to TRBD1 (5 bases). CDR1 SGHTA and CDR2 FQGNSA come from the germline V gene. Trimming removed 7 bases at V and 1 base at J, with 13 bases between. The CDR3 totals 14 residues. The CDR3 protein is CASTPAGGNYGYTF. Here the CDR3 DNA reads TGTGCCAGCACCCCTGCGGGGGGTAACTATGGCTACACCTTC.